Below are 15 T cell receptor beta chains sequenced from a single sample in a study of vaccination and CD4 T cells after COVID-19. Treatment meaning: approximately 11-day PBMC culture with coronavirus spike peptide pools or control peptides (ViraFEST assay). Sequencing of cultured CD4+ T cell DNA used the Oncomine TCR Beta short-read assay. TCRdb itself ran the PCR reads through MiXCR, one entry per CDR3 protein. The table has about 17,000 distinct CDR3 sequences, under 45% seen once; the top ten hold 4.5% to 6%. These receptors' targets are unknown. Sequenced material: CD4+ T cells from blood, cultured in vitro, taken before SARS-CoV-2 vaccination. Receptors were obtained from a human donor who had recovered from COVID-19.

This clonotype came up a few times. V is TRBV7-3 and J is TRBJ2-1, with D perhaps matching TRBD2 (5 bases). Germline-derived CDR1 and CDR2 are SGHTA and FQGTGA. The CDR3 is made up of 14 amino acids. Trimming pared 9 bases from V and 4 bases from J, leaving 16 bases between. The CDR3 protein is CASKQSAAYNEQFF. DNA of the CDR3: TGTGCCAGTAAGCAGTCAGCGGCGTACAATGAGCAGTTCTTC.

This rearrangement joins TRBV6-5 to TRBJ2-1; D is uncertain. This CDR3 comprises 11 residues. Germline V gene data show CDR1 as MNHEY and CDR2 as SVGAGI. V shed 3 bases and J shed 8 bases, with 5 bases lying between them. DNA for the CDR3: TGTGCCAGCAGTTATGAGGATGAGCAGTTCTTC. Protein product: CASSYEDEQFF.

This clonotype was seen only a few times. The chain uses TRBV20-1 and TRBJ2-5, with a possible D match to TRBD2 (5 bases). The germline V gene has CDR1 DFQATT and CDR2 SNEGSKA (reference sequence). The germline V and J ends were trimmed by 7 bases and 3 bases, with 15 bases remaining between them. The CDR3 is 13 residues long. CDR3 residues: CSGLAAGKETQYF. CDR3 bases: TGCAGTGGTTTGGCGGCGGGTAAAGAGACCCAGTACTTC.

The rearrangement uses TRBV7-2 and TRBJ1-3, with D uncertain. V was shortened by 3 bases and J by 1 base, with 16 bases between the two germline ends. This CDR3 is built from 17 residues. Germline V gene sequence: CDR1 SGHTA, CDR2 FQGNSA. CDR3 DNA: TGTGCCAGCAGCTTTATCCCGGGTTTCGGATCTGGAAACACCATATATTTT. This sequence encodes CASSFIPGFGSGNTIYF. Supplemented by reference TRBV7-2 and TRBJ1-3, the full variable domain reads GAGVSQSPSNKVTEKGKDVELRCDPISGHTALYWYRQSLGQGLEFLIYFQGNSAPDKSGLPSDRFSAERTGGSVSTLTIQRTQQEDSAVYLCASSFIPGFGSGNTIYFGEGSWLTVV.

Written as DNA, the CDR3 is TGTGCCAGCAGCCAAGCACAGACGCGGAGGTCTGGAAACACCATATATTTT. Its translation is CASSQAQTRRSGNTIYF. V and J are TRBV28 and TRBJ1-3; no clear D gene. V shed 6 bases and J shed 1 base, with 19 bases lying between them. CDR3 length: 17 residues. Germline CDR1 is MDHEN and CDR2 is SYDVKM.

This clonotype was detected only a few times. The chain uses TRBV20-1 and TRBJ2-2; 10 bases align to TRBD2. CDR3 size: 14 residues. The trim removed 5 bases at V and 7 bases at J, leaving 7 bases unmatched. Germline values: CDR1 DFQATT, CDR2 SNEGSKA (reference sequence). The DNA of the CDR3 is TGCAGTGCTGGATTAGCGGGAGGATACGGGGAGCTGTTTTTT. It encodes CSAGLAGGYGELFF.

The chain uses TRBV7-8 and TRBJ1-1; 9 nucleotides agree with TRBD1. The CDR3 has 14 residues. Germline-derived CDR1 and CDR2 are SGHVS and FQNEAQ. V lost 5 bases to trimming and J lost 8 bases; unmatched junction nucleotides: 9. This CDR3 is CASSPAPGQGEAFF. In DNA, the CDR3 is TGTGCCAGCAGCCCAGCTCCGGGACAGGGCGAAGCTTTCTTT.

This clonotype has just one count. CDR3 amino acids: CASSPTGQRNYGYTF. In DNA form, the CDR3 reads TGTGCCAGCAGCCCTACGGGACAGAGAAACTATGGCTACACCTTC. The chain is built from TRBV7-2 and TRBJ1-2; TRBD1 aligns across 7 bases. CDR3 length: 15 amino acids. Germline values: CDR1 SGHTA, CDR2 FQGNSA. After removal of 5 bases from V and 2 bases from J, the junction contained 8 bases not matched to a gene.

This clonotype turned up a few times. This chain links TRBV6-1 with TRBJ2-7; 12 bases agree with TRBD2. The ends lost 2 bases at V and 6 bases at J; junction bases unmatched: 11. CDR3 length equals 17 residues. Germline V gene sequence: CDR1 MNHNS, CDR2 SASEGT. CDR3 sequence reads: CASSEPSSGRAYAEQYF. The CDR3 DNA follows: TGTGCCAGCAGTGAACCATCTAGCGGGAGGGCCTACGCCGAGCAGTACTTC.

This clonotype was seen a few times. V and J are TRBV19 and TRBJ1-1, with TRBD1 identical over 7 bases. This CDR3 is built from 13 residues. Germline CDR1 and CDR2: LNHDA and SQIVND (reference sequence). The trim removed 5 bases at V and 9 bases at J, leaving 9 bases unmatched. The DNA for the CDR3 is TGTGCCAGTAGTCCCCAGGGGGGAGTTAAAGCTTTCTTT. Translation gives CASSPQGGVKAFF.

V and J are TRBV7-7 and TRBJ2-3, with a possible D match to TRBD2 (5 bases). There are 17 residues in the CDR3. Germline-derived CDR1 and CDR2 are SSHAT and FNYEAQ (reference sequence). Trimming left V 5 bases short and J 0 bases short, with 18 bases between. The CDR3 is CASSPGVSGRSTDTQYF. CDR3 coding DNA: TGTGCCAGCAGCCCCGGGGTATCAGGACGGAGCACAGATACGCAGTATTTT.

In its sample, this clonotype was seen a few times. V is TRBV12-3 or TRBV12-4 and J is TRBJ1-1; D is undetermined. Trimming stripped 1 base from V and 7 bases from J, with 10 bases between. This CDR3 has 13 amino acids. CDR3 amino acids: CASSLDYPNEAFF. Here the CDR3 DNA reads TGTGCCAGCAGTTTAGATTATCCAAATGAAGCTTTCTTT.

In its sample, this clonotype was seen a few times. The chain employs TRBV19 and TRBJ1-6; D not certain. This CDR3 is 14 amino acids long. Germline CDR1 LNHDA, CDR2 SQIVND (reference sequence). V was clipped by 3 bases and J by 4 bases, with 7 bases between them. The CDR3 is CASSISAYNSPLHF. The CDR3 nucleotides read TGTGCCAGTAGTATCTCGGCTTATAATTCACCCCTCCACTTT.

This clonotype has just a few counts. The chain carries TRBV20-1 and TRBJ2-7; 10 positions agree with TRBD2. Germline V CDR1 and CDR2: DFQATT, SNEGSKA (reference sequence). The junction had 1 base not matched to a gene; V was cut back by 5 bases and J by 0 bases. This CDR3 contains 13 residues. The CDR3 sequence is CSAPSGSSYEQYF. The CDR3, as DNA: TGCAGTGCTCCTAGCGGGAGCTCCTACGAGCAGTACTTC.

The rearrangement joins TRBV5-6 to TRBJ1-1; 7 bases align to TRBD1. Germline CDR1 and CDR2: SGHDT and YYEEEE. The CDR3 is 16 amino acids. V was pared by 4 bases and J by 1 base, with 10 bases of the junction left unmatched. CDR3 DNA sequence: TGTGCCAGCAGCCCGTCCCGGGGACAGCGGAACACTGAAGCTTTCTTT. The encoded protein is CASSPSRGQRNTEAFF.